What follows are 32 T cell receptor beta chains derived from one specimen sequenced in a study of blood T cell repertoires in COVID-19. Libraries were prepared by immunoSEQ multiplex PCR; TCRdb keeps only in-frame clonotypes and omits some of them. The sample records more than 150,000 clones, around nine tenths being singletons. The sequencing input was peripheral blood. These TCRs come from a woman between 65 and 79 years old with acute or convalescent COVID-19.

The CDR3, as DNA: TGCGCCAGCAGCGTATGGGGCACTAACTATGGCTACACCTTC. Amino acids: CASSVWGTNYGYTF. The chain employs TRBV4-3 and TRBJ1-2, with D possibly being TRBD1 (5 bases). CDR1 and CDR2 (germline): LGHNA, YSLEER. The CDR3 is 14 residues long. Trimming removed 5 bases at V and 0 bases at J, with 10 bases between.

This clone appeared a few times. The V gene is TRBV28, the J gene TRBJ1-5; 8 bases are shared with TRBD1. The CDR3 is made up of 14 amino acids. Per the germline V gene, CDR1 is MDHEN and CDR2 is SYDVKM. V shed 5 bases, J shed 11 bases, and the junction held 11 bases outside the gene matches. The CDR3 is CASSLRDRLLAQHF. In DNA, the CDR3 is TGTGCCAGCAGTCTCCGGGACAGGCTTCTGGCCCAGCATTTT.

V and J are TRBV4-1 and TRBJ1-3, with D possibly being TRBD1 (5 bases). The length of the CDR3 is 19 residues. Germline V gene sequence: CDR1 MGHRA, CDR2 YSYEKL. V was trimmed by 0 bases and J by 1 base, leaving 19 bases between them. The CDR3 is CASSQDWGPTRVSGNTIYF. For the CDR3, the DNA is TGCGCCAGCAGCCAAGATTGGGGTCCGACCAGGGTATCTGGAAACACCATATATTTT.

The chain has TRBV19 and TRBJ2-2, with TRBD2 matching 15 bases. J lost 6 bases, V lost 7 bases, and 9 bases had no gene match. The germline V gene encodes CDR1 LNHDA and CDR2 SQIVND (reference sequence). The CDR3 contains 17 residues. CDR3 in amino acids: CASNPPGLAGGSGELFF. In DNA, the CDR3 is TGTGCCAGTAATCCGCCGGGACTAGCGGGGGGATCCGGGGAGCTGTTTTTT.

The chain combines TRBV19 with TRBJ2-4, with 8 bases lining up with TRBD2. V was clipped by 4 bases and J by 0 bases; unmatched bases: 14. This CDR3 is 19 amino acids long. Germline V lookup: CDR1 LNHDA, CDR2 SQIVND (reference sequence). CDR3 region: CASSRAGETTLLAKNIQYF. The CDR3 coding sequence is TGTGCCAGTAGTAGAGCGGGGGAGACCACGCTACTAGCCAAAAACATTCAGTACTTC. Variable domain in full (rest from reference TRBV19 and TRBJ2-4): DGGITQSPKYLFRKEGQNVTLSCEQNLNHDAMYWYRQDPGQGLRLIYYSQIVNDFQKGDIAEGYSVSREKKESFPLTVTSAQKNPTAFYLCASSRAGETTLLAKNIQYFGAGTRLSVL.

CDR3 nucleotide sequence: TGTGCCAGCAGTTTTATCCAGTTGGGCTACACCTTC. Amino acids: CASSFIQLGYTF. The chain couples TRBV6-2 or TRBV6-3 to TRBJ1-2, with D hard to call. The CDR3 has 12 amino acids. Trimming shortened V by 4 bases and J by 8 bases, and 11 bases separated the two germline ends. CDR1 is MNHEY, CDR2 SVGEGT, per germline.

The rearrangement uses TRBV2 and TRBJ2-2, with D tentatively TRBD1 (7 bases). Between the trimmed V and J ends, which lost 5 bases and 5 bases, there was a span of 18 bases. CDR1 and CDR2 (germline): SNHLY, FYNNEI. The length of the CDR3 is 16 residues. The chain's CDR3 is CASSSRGASTTGELFF. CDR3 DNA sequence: TGTGCCAGCAGTTCCAGGGGGGCATCGACGACCGGGGAGCTGTTTTTT.

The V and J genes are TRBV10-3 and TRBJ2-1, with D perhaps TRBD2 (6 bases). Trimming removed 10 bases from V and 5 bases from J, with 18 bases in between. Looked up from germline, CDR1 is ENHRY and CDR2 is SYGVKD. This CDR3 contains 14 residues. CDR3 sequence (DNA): TGTGCCACCGGGGGAATCGGTGGAAACAATGAGCAGTTCTTC. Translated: CATGGIGGNNEQFF.

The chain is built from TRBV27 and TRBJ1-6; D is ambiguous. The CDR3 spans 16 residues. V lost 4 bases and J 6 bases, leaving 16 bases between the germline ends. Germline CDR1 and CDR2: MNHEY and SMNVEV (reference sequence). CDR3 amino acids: CASSSNGWALNSPLHF. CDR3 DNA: TGTGCCAGCAGTTCAAACGGCTGGGCTCTTAATTCACCCCTCCACTTT.

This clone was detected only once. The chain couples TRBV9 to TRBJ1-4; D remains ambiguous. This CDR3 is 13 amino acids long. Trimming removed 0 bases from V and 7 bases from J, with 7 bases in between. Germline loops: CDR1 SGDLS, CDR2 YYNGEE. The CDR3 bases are TGTGCCAGCAGCGTAGGGGCAGGTGAAAAACTGTTTTTT. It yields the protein CASSVGAGEKLFF.

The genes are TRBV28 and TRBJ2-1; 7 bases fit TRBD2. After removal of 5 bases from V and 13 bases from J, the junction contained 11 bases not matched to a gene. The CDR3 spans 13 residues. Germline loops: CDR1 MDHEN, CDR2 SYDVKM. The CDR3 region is CASSPGGLRAQFF. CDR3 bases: TGTGCCAGCAGTCCGGGGGGTCTAAGGGCCCAGTTCTTC.

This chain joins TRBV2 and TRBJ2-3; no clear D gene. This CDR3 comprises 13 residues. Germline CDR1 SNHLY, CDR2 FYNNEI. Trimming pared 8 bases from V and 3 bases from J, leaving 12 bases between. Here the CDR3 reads CASRVLVTDTQYF. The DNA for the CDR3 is TGTGCCAGCCGTGTCTTAGTTACAGATACGCAGTATTTT.

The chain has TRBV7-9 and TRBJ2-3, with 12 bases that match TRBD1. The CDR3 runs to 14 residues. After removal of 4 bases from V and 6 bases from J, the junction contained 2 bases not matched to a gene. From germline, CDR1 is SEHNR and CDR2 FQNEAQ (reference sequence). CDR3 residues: CASSWDRGPDTQYF. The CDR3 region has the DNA TGTGCCAGCAGCTGGGACAGGGGGCCGGATACGCAGTATTTT.

This chain's CDR3 is CASSTTGGERGGYTF. The CDR3 DNA reads as TGTGCCAGTAGTACGACAGGGGGCGAAAGGGGAGGCTACACCTTC. This chain connects TRBV19 to TRBJ1-2; 10 bases fit TRBD1. Germline V lookup: CDR1 LNHDA, CDR2 SQIVND (reference sequence). V dropped 4 bases and J dropped 8; count of bases not matched to a gene: 10. This CDR3 is built from 15 residues. Supplemented by reference TRBV19 and TRBJ1-2, the full variable domain reads DGGITQSPKYLFRKEGQNVTLSCEQNLNHDAMYWYRQDPGQGLRLIYYSQIVNDFQKGDIAEGYSVSREKKESFPLTVTSAQKNPTAFYLCASSTTGGERGGYTFGSGTRLTVV.

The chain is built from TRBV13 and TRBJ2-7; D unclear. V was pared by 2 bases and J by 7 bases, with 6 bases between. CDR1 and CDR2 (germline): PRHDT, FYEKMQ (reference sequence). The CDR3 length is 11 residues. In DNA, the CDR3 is TGTGCCAGCAGCTTACCTAAAGAGCAGTACTTC. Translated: CASSLPKEQYF.

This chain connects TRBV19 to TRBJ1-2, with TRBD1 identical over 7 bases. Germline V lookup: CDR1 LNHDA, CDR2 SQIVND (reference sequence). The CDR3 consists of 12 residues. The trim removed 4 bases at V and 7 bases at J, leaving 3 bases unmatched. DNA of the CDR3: TGTGCCAGTAGTACCAGGGGGTCTGGCTACACCTTC. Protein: CASSTRGSGYTF.

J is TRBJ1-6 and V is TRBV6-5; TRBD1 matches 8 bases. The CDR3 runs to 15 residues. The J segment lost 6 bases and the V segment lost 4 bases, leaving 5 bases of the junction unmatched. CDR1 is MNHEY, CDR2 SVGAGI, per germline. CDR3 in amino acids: CASSSDRVVNSPLHF. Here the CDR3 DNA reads TGTGCCAGCAGTTCGGACAGGGTGGTTAATTCACCCCTCCACTTT.

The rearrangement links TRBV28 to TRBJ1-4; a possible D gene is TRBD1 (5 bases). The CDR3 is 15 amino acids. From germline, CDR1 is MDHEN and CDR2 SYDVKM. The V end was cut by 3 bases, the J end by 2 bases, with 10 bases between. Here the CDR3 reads CASSFPGSTNEKLFF. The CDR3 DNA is TGTGCCAGCAGTTTCCCAGGGTCCACTAATGAAAAACTGTTTTTT.

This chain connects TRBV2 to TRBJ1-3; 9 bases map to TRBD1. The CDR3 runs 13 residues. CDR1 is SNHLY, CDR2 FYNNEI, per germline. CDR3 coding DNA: TGTGGATGGGGGACAGGGTCGGGGAACACCATATATTTT. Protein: CGWGTGSGNTIYF.

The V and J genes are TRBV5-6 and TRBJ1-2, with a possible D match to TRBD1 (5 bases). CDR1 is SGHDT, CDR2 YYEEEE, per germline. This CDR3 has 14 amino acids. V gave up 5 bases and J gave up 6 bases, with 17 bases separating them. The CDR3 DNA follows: TGTGCCAGCAGATGGGGCGCGGAGTGGGATGGCTACACCTTC. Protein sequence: CASRWGAEWDGYTF. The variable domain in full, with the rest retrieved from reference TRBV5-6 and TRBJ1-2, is DAGVTQSPTHLIKTRGQQVTLRCSPKSGHDTVSWYQQALGQGPQFIFQYYEEEERQRGNFPDRFSGHQFPNYSSELNVNALLLGDSALYLCASRWGAEWDGYTFGSGTRLTVV.

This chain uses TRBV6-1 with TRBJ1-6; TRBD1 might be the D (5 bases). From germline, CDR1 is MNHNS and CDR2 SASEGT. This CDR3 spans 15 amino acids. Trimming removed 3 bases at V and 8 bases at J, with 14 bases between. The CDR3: CASSDRGRGHSPLHF. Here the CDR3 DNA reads TGTGCCAGCAGTGACCGAGGGCGGGGACATTCACCCCTCCACTTT.

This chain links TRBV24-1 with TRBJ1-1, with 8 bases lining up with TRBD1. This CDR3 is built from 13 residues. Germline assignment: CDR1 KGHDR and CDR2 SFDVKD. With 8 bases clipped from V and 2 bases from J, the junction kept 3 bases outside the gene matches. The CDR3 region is CATIGQGNTEAFF. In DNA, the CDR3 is TGTGCCACCATCGGACAGGGCAACACTGAAGCTTTCTTT.

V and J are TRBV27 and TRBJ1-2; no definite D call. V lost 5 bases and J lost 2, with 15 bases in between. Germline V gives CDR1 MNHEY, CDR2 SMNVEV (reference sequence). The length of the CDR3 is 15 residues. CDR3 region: CASSIGSGQNYGYTF. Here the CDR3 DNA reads TGTGCCAGCAGTATCGGGAGTGGGCAGAACTATGGCTACACCTTC.

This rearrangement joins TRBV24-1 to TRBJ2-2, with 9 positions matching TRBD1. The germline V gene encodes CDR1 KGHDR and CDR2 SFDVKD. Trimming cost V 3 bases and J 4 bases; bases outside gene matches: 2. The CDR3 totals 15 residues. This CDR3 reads CATSDRQGGTGELFF. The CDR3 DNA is TGTGCCACCAGTGATCGACAGGGGGGCACCGGGGAGCTGTTTTTT.

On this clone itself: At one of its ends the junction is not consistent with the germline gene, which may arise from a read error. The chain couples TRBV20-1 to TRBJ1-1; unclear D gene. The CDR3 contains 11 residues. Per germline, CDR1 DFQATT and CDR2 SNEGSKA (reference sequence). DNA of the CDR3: TGCAGTGGCTCGCTAGAAGGCAGCGTCGTCTTT. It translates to CSGSLEGSVVF.

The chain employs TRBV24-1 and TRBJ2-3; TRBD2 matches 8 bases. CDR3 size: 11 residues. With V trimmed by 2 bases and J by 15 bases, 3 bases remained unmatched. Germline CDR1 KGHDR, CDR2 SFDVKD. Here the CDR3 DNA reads TGTGCCACCAGTGATTCAGCGGGGGCATATTTT. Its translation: CATSDSAGAYF.

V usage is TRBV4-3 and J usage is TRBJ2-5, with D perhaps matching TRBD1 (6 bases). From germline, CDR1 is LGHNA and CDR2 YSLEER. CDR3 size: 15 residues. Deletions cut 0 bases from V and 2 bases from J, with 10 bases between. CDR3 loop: CASSQDEGEQETQYF. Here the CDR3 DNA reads TGCGCCAGCAGCCAAGATGAGGGGGAACAAGAGACCCAGTACTTC.

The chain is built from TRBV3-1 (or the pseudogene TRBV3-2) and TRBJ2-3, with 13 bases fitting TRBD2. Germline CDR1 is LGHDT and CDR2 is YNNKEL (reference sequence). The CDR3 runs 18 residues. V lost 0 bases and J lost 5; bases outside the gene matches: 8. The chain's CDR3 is CASSQERLAGGRGDTQYF. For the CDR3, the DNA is TGTGCCAGCAGCCAAGAACGACTAGCGGGGGGCAGGGGAGATACGCAGTATTTT.

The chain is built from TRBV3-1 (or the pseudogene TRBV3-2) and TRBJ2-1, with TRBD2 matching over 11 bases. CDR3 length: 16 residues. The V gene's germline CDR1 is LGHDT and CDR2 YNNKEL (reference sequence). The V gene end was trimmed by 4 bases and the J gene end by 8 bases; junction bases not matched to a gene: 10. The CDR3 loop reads CASSPSFSGGAHEQFF. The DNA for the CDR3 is TGTGCCAGCAGCCCCTCGTTTAGCGGGGGGGCCCATGAGCAGTTCTTC.

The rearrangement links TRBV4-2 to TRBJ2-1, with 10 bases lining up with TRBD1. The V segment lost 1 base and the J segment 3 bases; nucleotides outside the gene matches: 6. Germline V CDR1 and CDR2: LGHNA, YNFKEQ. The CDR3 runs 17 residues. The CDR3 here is CASSQGIRTGGYNEQFF. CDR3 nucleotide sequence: TGTGCCAGCAGCCAAGGCATTCGGACAGGGGGCTACAATGAGCAGTTCTTC.

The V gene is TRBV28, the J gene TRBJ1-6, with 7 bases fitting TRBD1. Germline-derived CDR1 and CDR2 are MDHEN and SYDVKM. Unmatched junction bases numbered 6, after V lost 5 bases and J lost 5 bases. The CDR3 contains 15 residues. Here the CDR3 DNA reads TGTGCCAGCAGTCCTTGGACAGGCGATAATTCACCCCTCCACTTT. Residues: CASSPWTGDNSPLHF. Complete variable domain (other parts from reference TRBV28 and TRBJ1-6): DVKVTQSSRYLVKRTGEKVFLECVQDMDHENMFWYRQDPGLGLRLIYFSYDVKMKEKGDIPEGYSVSREKKERFSLILESASTNQTSMYLCASSPWTGDNSPLHFGNGTRLTVT.

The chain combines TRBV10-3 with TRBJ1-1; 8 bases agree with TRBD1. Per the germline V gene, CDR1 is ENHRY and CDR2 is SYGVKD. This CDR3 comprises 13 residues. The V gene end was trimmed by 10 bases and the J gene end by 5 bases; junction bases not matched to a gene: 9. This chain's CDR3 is CATGQGAATEAFF. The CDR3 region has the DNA TGTGCCACGGGCCAGGGGGCCGCGACTGAAGCTTTCTTT.